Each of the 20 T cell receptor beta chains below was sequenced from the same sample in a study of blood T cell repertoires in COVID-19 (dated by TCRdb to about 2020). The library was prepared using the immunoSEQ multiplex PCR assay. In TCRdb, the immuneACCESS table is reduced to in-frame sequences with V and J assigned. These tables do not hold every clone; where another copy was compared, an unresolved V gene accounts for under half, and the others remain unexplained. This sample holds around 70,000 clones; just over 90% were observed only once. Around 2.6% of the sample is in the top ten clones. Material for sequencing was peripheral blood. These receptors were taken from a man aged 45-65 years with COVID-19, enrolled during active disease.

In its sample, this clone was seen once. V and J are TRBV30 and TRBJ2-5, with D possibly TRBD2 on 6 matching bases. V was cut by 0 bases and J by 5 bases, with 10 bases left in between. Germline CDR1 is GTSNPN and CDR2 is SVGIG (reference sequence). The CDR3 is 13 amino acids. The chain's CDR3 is CAWSVGGTETQYF. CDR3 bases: TGTGCCTGGAGTGTGGGGGGTACGGAGACCCAGTACTTC.

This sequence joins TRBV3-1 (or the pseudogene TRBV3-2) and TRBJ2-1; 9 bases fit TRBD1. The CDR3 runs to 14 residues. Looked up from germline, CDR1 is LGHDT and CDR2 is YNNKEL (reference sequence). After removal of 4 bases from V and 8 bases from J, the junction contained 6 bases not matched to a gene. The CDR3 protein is CASSPRTGEYEQFF. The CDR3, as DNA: TGTGCCAGCAGCCCCCGGACAGGGGAGTATGAGCAGTTCTTC.

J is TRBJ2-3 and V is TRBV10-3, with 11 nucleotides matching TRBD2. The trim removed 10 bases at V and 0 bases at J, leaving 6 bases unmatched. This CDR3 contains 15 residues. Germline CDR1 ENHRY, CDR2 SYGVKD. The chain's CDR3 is CASGRLAGSTDTQYF. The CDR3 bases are TGTGCCAGCGGACGACTAGCGGGAAGCACAGATACGCAGTATTTT.

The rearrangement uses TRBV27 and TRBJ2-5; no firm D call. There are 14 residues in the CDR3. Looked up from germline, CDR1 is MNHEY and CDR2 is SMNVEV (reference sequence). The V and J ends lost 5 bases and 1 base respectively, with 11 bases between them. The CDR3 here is CASSPGAVQETQYF. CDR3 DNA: TGTGCCAGCAGTCCGGGTGCGGTCCAAGAGACCCAGTACTTC.

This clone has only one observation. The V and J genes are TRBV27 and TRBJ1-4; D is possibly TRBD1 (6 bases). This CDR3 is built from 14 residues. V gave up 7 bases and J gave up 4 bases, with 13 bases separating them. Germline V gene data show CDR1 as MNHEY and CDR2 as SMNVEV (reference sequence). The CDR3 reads CASTKGGFNEKLFF. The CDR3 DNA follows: TGTGCCAGCACCAAGGGGGGGTTTAATGAAAAACTGTTTTTT.

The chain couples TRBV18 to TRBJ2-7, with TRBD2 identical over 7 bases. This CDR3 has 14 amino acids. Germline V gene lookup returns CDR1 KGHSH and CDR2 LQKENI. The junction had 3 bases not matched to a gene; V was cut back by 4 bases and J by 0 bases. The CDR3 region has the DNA TGTGCCAGCTCACGGGCGGGAGACTCCTACGAGCAGTACTTC. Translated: CASSRAGDSYEQYF.

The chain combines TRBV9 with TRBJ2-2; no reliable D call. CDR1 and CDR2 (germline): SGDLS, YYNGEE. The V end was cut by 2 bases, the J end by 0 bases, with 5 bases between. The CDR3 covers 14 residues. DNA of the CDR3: TGTGCCAGCAGCGTGTCGGCGAACACCGGGGAGCTGTTTTTT. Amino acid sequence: CASSVSANTGELFF.

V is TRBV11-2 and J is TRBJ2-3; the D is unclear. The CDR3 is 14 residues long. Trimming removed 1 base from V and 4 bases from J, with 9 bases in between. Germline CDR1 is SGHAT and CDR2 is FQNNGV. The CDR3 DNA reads TGTGCCAGCAGCTTAGCCTCTAGTGCAGATACGCAGTATTTT. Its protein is CASSLASSADTQYF.

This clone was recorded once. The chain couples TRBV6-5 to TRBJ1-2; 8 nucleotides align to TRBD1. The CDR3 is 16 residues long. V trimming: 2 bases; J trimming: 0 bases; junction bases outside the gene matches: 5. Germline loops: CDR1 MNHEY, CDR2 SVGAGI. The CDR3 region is CASSYLGQASNYGYTF. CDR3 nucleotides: TGTGCCAGCAGTTACCTGGGACAGGCCTCTAACTATGGCTACACCTTC.

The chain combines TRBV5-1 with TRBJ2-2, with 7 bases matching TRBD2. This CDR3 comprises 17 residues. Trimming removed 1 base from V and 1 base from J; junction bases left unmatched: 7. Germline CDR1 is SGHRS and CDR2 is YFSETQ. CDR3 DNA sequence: TGCGCCAGCAGCTTGATGCTAGCGGTTATGAACACCGGGGAGCTGTTTTTT. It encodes CASSLMLAVMNTGELFF.

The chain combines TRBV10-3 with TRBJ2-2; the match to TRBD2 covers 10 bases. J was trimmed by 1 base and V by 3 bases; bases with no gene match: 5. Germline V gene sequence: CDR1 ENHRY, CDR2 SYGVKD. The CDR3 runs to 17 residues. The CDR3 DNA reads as TGTGCCATCAGTGACCTAGCGGGAGCTGGGAACACCGGGGAGCTGTTTTTT. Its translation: CAISDLAGAGNTGELFF.

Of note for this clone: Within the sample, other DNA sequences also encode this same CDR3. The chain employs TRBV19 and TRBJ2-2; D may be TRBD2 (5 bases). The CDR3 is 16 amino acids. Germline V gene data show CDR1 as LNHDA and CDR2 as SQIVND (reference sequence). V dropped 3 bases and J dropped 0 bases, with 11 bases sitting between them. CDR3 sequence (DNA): TGTGCCAGTAGTATCTTGGGAGCAGCGAACACCGGGGAGCTGTTTTTT. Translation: CASSILGAANTGELFF. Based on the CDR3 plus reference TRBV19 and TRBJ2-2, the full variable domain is DGGITQSPKYLFRKEGQNVTLSCEQNLNHDAMYWYRQDPGQGLRLIYYSQIVNDFQKGDIAEGYSVSREKKESFPLTVTSAQKNPTAFYLCASSILGAANTGELFFGEGSRLTVL.

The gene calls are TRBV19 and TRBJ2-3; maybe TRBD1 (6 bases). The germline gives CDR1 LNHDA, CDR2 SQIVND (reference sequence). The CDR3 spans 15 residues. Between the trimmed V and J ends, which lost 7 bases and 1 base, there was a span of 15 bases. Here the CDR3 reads CASNPATGRTDTQYF. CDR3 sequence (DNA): TGTGCCAGTAACCCCGCGACAGGCCGCACAGATACGCAGTATTTT.

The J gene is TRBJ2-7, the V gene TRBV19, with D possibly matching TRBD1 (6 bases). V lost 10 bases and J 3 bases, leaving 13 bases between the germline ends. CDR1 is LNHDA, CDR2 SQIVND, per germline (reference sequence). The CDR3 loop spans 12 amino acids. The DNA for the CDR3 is TGTGCCAAACCGGGACACTTCTACGAGCAGTACTTC. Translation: CAKPGHFYEQYF.

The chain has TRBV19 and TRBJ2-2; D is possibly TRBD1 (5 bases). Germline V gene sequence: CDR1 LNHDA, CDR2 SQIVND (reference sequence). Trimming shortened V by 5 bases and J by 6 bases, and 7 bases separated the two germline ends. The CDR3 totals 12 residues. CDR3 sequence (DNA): TGTGCCAGTAGTCAAGGGGCCGGGGAGCTGTTTTTT. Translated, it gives CASSQGAGELFF.

CDR3 sequence: CASSLRTSATDTQYF. The CDR3 nucleotides read TGTGCCAGCAGCCTCAGGACTAGCGCCACAGATACGCAGTATTTT. The chain joins TRBV13 to TRBJ2-3; 9 bases map to TRBD2. This CDR3 region has 15 residues. The V gene's germline CDR1 is PRHDT and CDR2 FYEKMQ (reference sequence). J gave up 2 bases and V 5 bases, and 5 bases lay outside the gene matches. Using reference TRBV13 and TRBJ2-3 for the parts outside the CDR3, the full variable domain is AAGVIQSPRHLIKEKRETATLKCYPIPRHDTVYWYQQGPGQDPQFLISFYEKMQSDKGSIPDRFSAQQFSDYHSELNMSSLELGDSALYFCASSLRTSATDTQYFGPGTRLTVL.

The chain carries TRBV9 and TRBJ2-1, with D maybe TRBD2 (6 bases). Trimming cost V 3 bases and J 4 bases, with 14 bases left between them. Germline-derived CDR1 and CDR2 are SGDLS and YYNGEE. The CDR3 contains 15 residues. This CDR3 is CASSDFSGTYNEQFF. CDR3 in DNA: TGTGCCAGCAGCGATTTCTCGGGGACTTACAATGAGCAGTTCTTC.

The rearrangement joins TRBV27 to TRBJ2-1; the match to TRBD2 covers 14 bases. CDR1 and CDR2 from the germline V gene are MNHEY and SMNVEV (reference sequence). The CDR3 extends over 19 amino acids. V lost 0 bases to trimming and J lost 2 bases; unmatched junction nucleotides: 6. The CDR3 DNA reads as TGTGCCAGCAGTTTATCGGGGACTAGCGGGAGCCCTCCCTACAATGAGCAGTTCTTC. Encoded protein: CASSLSGTSGSPPYNEQFF.

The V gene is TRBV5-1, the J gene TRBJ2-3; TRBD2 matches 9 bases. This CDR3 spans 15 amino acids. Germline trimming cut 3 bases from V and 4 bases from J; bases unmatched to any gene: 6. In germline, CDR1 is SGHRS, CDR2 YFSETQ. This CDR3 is CASSWQGLAADTQYF. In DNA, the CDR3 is TGCGCCAGCAGCTGGCAGGGACTAGCTGCAGATACGCAGTATTTT.

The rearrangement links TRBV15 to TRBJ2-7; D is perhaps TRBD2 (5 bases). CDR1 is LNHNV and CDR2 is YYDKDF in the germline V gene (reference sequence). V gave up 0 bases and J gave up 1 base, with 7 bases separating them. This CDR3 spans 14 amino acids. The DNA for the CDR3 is TGTGCCACCAGCAGAGAGGGGAGTTCCTACGAGCAGTACTTC. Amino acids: CATSREGSSYEQYF.